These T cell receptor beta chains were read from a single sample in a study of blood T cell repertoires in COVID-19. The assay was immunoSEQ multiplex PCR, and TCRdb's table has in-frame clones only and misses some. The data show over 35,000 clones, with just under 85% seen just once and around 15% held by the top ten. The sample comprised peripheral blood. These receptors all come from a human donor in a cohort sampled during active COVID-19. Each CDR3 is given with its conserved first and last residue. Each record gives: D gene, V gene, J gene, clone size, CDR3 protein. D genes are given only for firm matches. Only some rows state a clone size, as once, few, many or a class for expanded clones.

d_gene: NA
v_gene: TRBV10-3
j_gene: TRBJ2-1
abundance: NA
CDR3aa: CATAPGRDYNEQFF

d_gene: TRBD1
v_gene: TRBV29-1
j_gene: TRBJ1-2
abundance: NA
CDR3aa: CSVVRGLTYGYTF

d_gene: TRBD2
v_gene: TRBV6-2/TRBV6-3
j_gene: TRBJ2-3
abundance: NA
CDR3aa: CASSWGLATDTQYF

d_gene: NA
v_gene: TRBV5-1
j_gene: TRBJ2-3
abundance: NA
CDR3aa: CASGQGGGTDTQYF

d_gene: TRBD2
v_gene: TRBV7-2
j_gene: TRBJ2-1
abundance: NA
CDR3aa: CASSSRAGGGNEQFF

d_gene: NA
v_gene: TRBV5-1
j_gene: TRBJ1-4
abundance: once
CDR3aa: CASSSTGSTNEKLFF

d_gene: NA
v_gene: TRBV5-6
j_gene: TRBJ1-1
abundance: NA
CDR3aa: CASTRAGRKNTEAFF

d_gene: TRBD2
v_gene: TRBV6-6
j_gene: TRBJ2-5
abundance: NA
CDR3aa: CASSALAGGPETQYF

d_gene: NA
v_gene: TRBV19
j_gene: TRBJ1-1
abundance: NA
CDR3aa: CASSPVSGGWSEAFF

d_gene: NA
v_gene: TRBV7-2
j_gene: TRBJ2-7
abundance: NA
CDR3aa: CASSLTGPSYEQYF

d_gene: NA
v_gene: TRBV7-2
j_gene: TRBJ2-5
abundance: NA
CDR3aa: CASSLLQETQYF

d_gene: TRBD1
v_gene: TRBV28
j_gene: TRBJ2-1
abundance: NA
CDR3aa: CASILGTGRNEQFF

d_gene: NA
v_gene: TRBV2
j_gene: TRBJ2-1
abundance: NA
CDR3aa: CASMGAYNEQFF

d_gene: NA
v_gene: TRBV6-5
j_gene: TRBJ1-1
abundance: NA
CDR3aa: CASSPFGLGTEAFF

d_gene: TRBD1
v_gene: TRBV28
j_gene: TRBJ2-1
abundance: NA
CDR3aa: CASSPRGTGNVNEQFF

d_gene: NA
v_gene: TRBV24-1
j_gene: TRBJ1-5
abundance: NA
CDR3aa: CATSGDRRNQPQHF

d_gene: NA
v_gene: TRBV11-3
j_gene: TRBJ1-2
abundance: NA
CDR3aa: CASSLDGRARGYGYTF